The sequence of this TCR beta chain was determined in a study of CD39 and CD103 CD8 tumor-infiltrating T cells. From germline, CDR1 is LNHDA and CDR2 SQIVND (reference sequence). The CDR3 is made up of 15 amino acids. Trimming removed 3 bases at V and 4 bases at J, with 13 bases between. Findings of the study overall: DP CD8 TILs appeared more oligoclonal than DN and SP CD8 TILs and blood memory CD8 T cells. DP TIL clonotypes were rarely found in blood or uninvolved lymph node.

Worth noting for this clone: Its cognate antigen is unknown.

For tumor-infiltrating lymphocytes, EpCAM beads were added to negative-selection T-cell enrichment of thawed cells. Measured with immunoSEQ multiplex PCR; TCRdb has only the in-frame clones, and not every one. The profile shows around 2,300 clones, more than 60% of them singletons. Sequencing used CD39- CD103- CD8+ T cells sorted from the tumor. Subset meaning: CD103-CD39- double-negative CD45RA- CD8 T cells. The receptor's source is a human donor with head and neck squamous cell carcinoma. This rearrangement joins TRBV19 to TRBJ1-3; the D is unclear. This CDR3 is CASSIGLLGGNTIYF. The CDR3 bases are TGTGCCAGTAGTATCGGACTTCTGGGAGGAAACACCATATATTTT.